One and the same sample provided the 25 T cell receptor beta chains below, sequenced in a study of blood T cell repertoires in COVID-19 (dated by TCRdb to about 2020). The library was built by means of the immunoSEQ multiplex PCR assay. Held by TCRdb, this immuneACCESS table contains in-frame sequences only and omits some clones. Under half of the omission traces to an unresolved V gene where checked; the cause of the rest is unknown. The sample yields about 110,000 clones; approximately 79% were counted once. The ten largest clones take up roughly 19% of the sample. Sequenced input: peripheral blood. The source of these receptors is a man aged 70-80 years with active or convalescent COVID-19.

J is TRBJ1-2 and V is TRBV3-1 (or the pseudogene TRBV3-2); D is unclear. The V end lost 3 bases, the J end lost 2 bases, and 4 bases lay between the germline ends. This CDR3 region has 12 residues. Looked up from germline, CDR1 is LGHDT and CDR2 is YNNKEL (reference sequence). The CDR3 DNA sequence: TGTGCCAGCAGCCAGGGCAACTATGGCTACACCTTC. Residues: CASSQGNYGYTF.

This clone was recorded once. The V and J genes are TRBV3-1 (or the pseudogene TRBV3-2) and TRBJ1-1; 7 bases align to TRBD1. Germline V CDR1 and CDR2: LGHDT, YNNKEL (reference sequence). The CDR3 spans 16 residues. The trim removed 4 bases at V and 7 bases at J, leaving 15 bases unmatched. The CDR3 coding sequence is TGTGCCAGCAGCCGGCTCCCGGGACAGCCGCTCCATGAAGCTTTCTTT. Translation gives CASSRLPGQPLHEAFF.

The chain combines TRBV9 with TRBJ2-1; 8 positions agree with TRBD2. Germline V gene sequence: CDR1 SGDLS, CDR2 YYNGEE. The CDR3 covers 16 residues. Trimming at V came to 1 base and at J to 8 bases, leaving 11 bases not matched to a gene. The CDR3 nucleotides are TGTGCCAGCAGCGTAATAGGGAGCGGGGGAAGGTATGAGCAGTTCTTC. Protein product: CASSVIGSGGRYEQFF.

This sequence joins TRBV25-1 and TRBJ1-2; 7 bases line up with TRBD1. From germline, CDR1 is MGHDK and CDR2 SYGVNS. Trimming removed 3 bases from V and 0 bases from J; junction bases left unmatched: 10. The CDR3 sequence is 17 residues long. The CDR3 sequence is CASSERGTDATNYGYTF. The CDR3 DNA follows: TGTGCCAGCAGTGAGAGGGGGACAGACGCGACTAACTATGGCTACACCTTC.

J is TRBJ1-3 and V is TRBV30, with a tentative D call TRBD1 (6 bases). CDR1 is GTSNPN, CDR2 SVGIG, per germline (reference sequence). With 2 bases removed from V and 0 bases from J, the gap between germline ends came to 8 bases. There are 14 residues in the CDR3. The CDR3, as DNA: TGTGCCTGGAGTTTGGACAGCTCTGGAAACACCATATATTTT. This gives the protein CAWSLDSSGNTIYF.

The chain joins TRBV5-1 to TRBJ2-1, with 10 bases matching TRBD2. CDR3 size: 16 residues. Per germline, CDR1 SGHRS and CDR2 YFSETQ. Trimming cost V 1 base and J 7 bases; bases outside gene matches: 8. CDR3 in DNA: TGCGCCAGCAGCTTGTCTAGCGGGGGAAACATGAATGAGCAGTTCTTC. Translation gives CASSLSSGGNMNEQFF.

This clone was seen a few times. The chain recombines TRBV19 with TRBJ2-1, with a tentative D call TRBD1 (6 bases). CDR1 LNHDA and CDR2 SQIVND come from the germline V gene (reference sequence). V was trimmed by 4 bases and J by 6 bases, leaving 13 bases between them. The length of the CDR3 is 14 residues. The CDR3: CASSRDIVTNEQFF. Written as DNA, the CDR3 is TGTGCCAGTAGTAGGGACATCGTCACCAATGAGCAGTTCTTC.

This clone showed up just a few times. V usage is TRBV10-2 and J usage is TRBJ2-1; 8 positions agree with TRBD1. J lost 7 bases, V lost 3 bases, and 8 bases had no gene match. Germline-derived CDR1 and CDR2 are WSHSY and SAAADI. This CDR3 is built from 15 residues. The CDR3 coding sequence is TGCGCCAGCAGTGACCAGGGGGCGAGTAGGAATGAGCAGTTCTTC. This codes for CASSDQGASRNEQFF.

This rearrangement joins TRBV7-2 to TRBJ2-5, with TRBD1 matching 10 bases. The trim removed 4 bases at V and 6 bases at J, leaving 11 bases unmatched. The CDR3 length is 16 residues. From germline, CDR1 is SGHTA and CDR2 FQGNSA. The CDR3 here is CASSSLSGTGAKTQYF. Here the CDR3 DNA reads TGTGCCAGCAGCTCCCTTTCGGGGACAGGGGCAAAGACCCAGTACTTC.

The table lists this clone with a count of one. DNA of the CDR3: TGTGCCAGCAGTTCCGCGACTAGCGGGGGTGATGAGCAGTTCTTC. It translates to CASSSATSGGDEQFF. J is TRBJ2-1 and V is TRBV28, with 12 bases aligning to TRBD2. Germline CDR1 reads MDHEN; CDR2 reads SYDVKM. The CDR3 covers 15 residues. V gave up 4 bases and J gave up 8 bases; unmatched junction bases: 6. The full variable domain, in which reference TRBV28 and TRBJ2-1 provide the parts outside the CDR3, is DVKVTQSSRYLVKRTGEKVFLECVQDMDHENMFWYRQDPGLGLRLIYFSYDVKMKEKGDIPEGYSVSREKKERFSLILESASTNQTSMYLCASSSATSGGDEQFFGPGTRLTVL.

CDR3 loop: CASSVGVREDTGELFF. In DNA, the CDR3 is TGTGCCAGCAGCGTAGGGGTGCGGGAGGACACCGGGGAGCTGTTTTTT. This rearrangement joins TRBV9 to TRBJ2-2, with 8 bases that match TRBD2. Losses at the gene ends were 0 bases for V and 3 bases for J; bases not matched to a gene: 4. This CDR3 has 16 residues. Germline lookup yields CDR1 SGDLS and CDR2 YYNGEE. The full variable domain, its missing parts supplied by reference TRBV9 and TRBJ2-2, is DSGVTQTPKHLITATGQRVTLRCSPRSGDLSVYWYQQSLDQGLQFLIQYYNGEERAKGNILERFSAQQFPDLHSELNLSSLELGDSALYFCASSVGVREDTGELFFGEGSRLTVL.

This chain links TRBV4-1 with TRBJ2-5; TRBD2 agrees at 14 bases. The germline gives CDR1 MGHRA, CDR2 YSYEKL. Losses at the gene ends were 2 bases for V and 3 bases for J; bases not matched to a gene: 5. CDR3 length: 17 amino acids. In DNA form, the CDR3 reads TGCGCCAGCAGCCAAAACCCGGGACTAGCGGGAGAAGAGACCCAGTACTTC. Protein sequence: CASSQNPGLAGEETQYF.

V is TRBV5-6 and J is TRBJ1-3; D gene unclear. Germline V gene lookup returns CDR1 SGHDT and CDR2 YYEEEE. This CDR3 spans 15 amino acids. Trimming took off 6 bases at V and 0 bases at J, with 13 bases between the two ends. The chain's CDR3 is CASTPGGFSGNTIYF. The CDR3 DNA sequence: TGTGCCAGCACCCCAGGTGGATTCTCTGGAAACACCATATATTTT.

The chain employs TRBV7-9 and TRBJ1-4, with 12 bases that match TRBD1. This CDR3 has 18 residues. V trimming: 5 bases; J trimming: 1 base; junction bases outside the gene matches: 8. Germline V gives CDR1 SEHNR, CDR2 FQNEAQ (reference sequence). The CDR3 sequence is CASSAGTGGGRTNEKLFF. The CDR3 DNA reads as TGTGCCAGCAGCGCAGGGACAGGGGGCGGGCGAACTAATGAAAAACTGTTTTTT. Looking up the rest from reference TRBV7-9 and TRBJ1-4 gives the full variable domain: DTGVSQNPRHKITKRGQNVTFRCDPISEHNRLYWYRQTLGQGPEFLTYFQNEAQLEKSRLLSDRFSAERPKGSFSTLEIQRTEQGDSAMYLCASSAGTGGGRTNEKLFFGSGTQLSVL.

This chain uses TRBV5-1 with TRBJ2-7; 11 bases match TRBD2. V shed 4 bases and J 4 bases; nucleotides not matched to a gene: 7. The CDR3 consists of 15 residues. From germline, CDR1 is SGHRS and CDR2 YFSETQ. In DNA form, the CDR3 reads TGCGCCAGCAGCGTATCACTAGCGGGAGAGTACGAGCAGTACTTC. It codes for CASSVSLAGEYEQYF.

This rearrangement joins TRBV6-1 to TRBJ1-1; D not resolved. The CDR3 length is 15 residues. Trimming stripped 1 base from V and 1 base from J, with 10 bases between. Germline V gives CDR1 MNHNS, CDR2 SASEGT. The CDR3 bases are TGTGCCAGCAGTGAAGGCCTCACCGGGAACACTGAAGCTTTCTTT. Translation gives CASSEGLTGNTEAFF.

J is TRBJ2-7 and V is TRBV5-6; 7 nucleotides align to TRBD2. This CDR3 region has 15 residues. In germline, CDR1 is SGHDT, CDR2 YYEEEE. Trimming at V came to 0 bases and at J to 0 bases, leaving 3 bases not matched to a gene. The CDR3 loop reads CASSLGAGASYEQYF. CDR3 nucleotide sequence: TGTGCCAGCAGCTTGGGGGCGGGAGCCTCCTACGAGCAGTACTTC.

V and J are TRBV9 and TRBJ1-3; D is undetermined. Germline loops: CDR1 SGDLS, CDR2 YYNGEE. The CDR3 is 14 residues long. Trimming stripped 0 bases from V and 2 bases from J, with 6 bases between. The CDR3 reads CASSVEGAGNTIYF. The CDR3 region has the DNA TGTGCCAGCAGCGTAGAAGGAGCTGGAAACACCATATATTTT.

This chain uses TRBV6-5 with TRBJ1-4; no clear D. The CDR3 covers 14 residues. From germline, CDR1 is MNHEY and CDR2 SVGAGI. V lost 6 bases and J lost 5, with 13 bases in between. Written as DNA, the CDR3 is TGTGCCAGCAGGGGCGGGGATTCGAATGAAAAACTGTTTTTT. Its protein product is CASRGGDSNEKLFF.

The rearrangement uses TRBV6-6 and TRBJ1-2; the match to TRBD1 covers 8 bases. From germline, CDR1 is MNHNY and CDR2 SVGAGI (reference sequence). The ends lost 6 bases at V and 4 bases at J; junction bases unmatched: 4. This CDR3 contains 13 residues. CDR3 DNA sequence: TGTGCCAGCAGCGCCGGGACAGGCTATGGCTACACCTTC. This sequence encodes CASSAGTGYGYTF.

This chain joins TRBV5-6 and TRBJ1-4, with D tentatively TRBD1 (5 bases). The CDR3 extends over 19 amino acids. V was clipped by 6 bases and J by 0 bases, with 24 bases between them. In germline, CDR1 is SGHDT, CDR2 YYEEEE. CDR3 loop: CASNHKQDRILATNEKLFF. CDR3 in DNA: TGTGCCAGCAACCATAAACAGGACCGAATTCTTGCAACTAATGAAAAACTGTTTTTT.

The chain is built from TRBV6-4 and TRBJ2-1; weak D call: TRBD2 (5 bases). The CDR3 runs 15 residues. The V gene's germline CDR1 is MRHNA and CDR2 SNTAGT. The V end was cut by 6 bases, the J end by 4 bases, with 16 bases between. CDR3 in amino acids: CASSRAAAAYNEQFF. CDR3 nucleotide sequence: TGTGCCAGCAGCCGGGCAGCGGCAGCGTACAATGAGCAGTTCTTC.

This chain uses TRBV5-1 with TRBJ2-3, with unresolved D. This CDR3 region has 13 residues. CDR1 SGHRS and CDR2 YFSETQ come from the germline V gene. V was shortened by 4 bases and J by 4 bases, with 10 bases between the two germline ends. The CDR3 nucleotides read TGCGCCAGCAGCCTACGTATAGCAGATACGCAGTATTTT. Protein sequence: CASSLRIADTQYF.

As DNA, the CDR3 is TGTGCCAGCAGTGAAATCGGGAGCGGGAGCAACAATGAGCAGTTCTTC. Translation: CASSEIGSGSNNEQFF. The chain combines TRBV25-1 with TRBJ2-1, with 8 bases matching TRBD2. The ends lost 2 bases at V and 5 bases at J; junction bases unmatched: 8. Looked up from germline, CDR1 is MGHDK and CDR2 is SYGVNS. The CDR3 is 16 amino acids.

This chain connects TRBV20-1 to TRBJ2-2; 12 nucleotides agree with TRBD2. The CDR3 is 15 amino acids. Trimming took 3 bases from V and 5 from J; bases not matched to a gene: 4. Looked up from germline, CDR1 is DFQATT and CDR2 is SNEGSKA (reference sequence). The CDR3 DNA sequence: TGCAGTGCTAGTAGCGGGACTAGCGGGACCGGGGAGCTGTTTTTT. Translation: CSASSGTSGTGELFF.